This T cell receptor beta chain stems from a study of identical twins. Points from the study as a whole: Fewer insertions marked abundant cord blood beta clonotypes; young adult naive trended weakly, memory not at all.

A word on this clonotype: Its antigen is as yet unknown.

V shed 2 bases, J shed 5 bases, and the junction held 10 bases outside the gene matches. CDR3 length: 16 residues. Germline V CDR1 and CDR2: MDHEN, SYDVKM. Donors uniformly comprised healthy Caucasians. It was template switching that added a universal primer site, and there were unique molecular identifiers on the cDNA. From the 5' RACE reads, TCRdb called clonotypes with MiXCR, one entry per CDR3 protein. Among 460,000 or so distinct CDR3 sequences listed, approximately 15% were seen once. The data were also submitted as part of a second study, on yellow fever vaccine responses in identical twins. Per that paper: Twins' vaccine T cell response reportedly seemed partly convergent, partly personalized.

This receptor was identified in a woman aged 18-29 years in good health. The V gene is TRBV28, the J gene TRBJ2-7; 9 bases line up with TRBD1. The sequenced material came from CD4+ T cells sorted from blood. CDR3 nucleotide sequence: TGTGCCAGCAGTTTAGGTGGGACAGGGTTAAGGAACGAGCAGTACTTC. This sequence encodes CASSLGGTGLRNEQYF. The full variable domain, completed using reference TRBV28 and TRBJ2-7, is DVKVTQSSRYLVKRTGEKVFLECVQDMDHENMFWYRQDPGLGLRLIYFSYDVKMKEKGDIPEGYSVSREKKERFSLILESASTNQTSMYLCASSLGGTGLRNEQYFGPGTRLTVT.